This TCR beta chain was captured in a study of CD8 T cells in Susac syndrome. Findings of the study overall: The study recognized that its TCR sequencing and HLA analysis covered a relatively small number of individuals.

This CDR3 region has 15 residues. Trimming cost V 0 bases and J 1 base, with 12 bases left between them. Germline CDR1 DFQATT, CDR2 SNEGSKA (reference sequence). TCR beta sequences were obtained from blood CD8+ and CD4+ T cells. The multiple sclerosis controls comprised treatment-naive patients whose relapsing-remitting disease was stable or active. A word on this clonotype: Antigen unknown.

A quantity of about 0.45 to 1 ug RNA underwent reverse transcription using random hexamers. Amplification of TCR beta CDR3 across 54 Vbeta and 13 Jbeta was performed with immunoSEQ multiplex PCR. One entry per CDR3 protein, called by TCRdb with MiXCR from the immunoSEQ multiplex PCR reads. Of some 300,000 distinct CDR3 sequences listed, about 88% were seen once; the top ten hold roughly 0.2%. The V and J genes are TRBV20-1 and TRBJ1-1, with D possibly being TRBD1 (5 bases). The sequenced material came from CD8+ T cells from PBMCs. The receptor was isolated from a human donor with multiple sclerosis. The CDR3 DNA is TGCAGTGCTAGAGATCTCGGGGACTCGAACACTGAAGCTTTCTTT. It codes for CSARDLGDSNTEAFF.